The source of this TCR beta chain is a study of early T cells in non-severe SARS-CoV-2 infection (dated by TCRdb to 2020 to 2023). In terms of the full investigation: Because TCR sequencing was done on bulk RNA from unsorted whole blood, the alpha and beta chains could not be paired.

The sample holds a few counts of this clonotype. Which antigen it targets is not known. Base quality data are lacking; no much larger clone is found one base away. Library generation was performed with 5' RACE. Sequencing was performed on a NextSeq 500. To correct for sequencing error and PCR bias, the TCR library protocol tagged individual cDNA molecules with unique molecular identifiers. Both TCR alpha and beta chains were sequenced, and tight co-correlation was observed between alpha and beta sequence abundances in each sample. Processing in the source paper ran as follows. V gene, J gene and CDR3 annotation of TCR sequences was performed with Decombinator V4. TCRs were defined as expanded if a significant change between any two time points was detected under a Poisson model with p below 0.0001. TCR abundances were normalised to the total number of TCRs sequenced per sample and were expressed as counts per million. MAIT TCRs were defined by TRAV1-2 paired with TRAJ12, TRAJ20 or TRAJ33, and iNKT TCRs by TRAV10 paired with TRAJ18. A search of VDJdb, accessed on 1 November 2021, was run for TCRs annotated to CMV, EBV and SARS-CoV-2, with TCRs annotated for multiple antigens excluded. The public reads were reprocessed in TCRdb via fastp at Q25 and MiXCR, keeping in-frame beta chains. All rows with the same CDR3 protein become a single entry with the most common DNA and genes. The V and J calls and clone size are TCRdb's, not the authors'. Recorded for this sample are about 70,000 distinct CDR3 sequences; 12% of them occurred a single time. In total, the top ten clones hold 15% to 19% of the sample.

Here is what the overall study found, with its caveats: Matching against VDJdb was skewed toward anti-spike CD8 responses, likely underestimated virus-specific expansions, and missed private and CD4 specificities.

From the germline V gene, CDR1 is SGHRS and CDR2 is YFSETQ. From cysteine to phenylalanine, the CDR3 is 15 amino acids long. The entry retains the CDR3 DNA only, 45 bases that are in frame from base 1. V was cut back by 4 bases and J by 1 base, leaving a gap of 13 bases between them. A case-control design nested within a healthcare worker cohort in London, UK, was used, with weekly nasopharyngeal swab PCR tests and blood sampling performed. Healthcare workers were recruited during the week of the UK lockdown, between 23 and 31 March 2020, and followed weekly for up to roughly 15 weeks. Source: whole blood, taken at baseline. This sequence was found in an adult who was a healthcare worker with PCR-confirmed SARS-CoV-2 infection or an uninfected control (not recorded which). The donor label of this sample is uncertain. The rearranged chain carries TRBV5-1 and TRBJ2-3; matching of 5 bases hints at TRBD2 as the D gene. The CDR3 protein sequence reads: CASSRRATGTDTQYF. The DNA sequence is as follows: TGCGCCAGCAGCCGGCGGGCGACTGGCACAGATACGCAGTATTTT.